The T cell receptor (beta chain) under discussion was sequenced for a study of blood T cell repertoires in COVID-19. Study-wide context: The samples span acute and convalescent COVID-19 from the United States, Italy and Spain. T cells, B-cell-depleted T cells, or PBMCs provided the cDNA or gDNA that served as material.

In the authors' workflow: It was from reference gene primer amplification that nucleated cell counts were estimated. Assay used: immunoSEQ multiplex PCR; TCRdb lists only in-frame clones, some missing. V and J calls and clone size are given by that table; D and trimming were obtained from the DNA. The sample lists about 59,000 clones; 80% to 90% were seen once. Patients in Seattle were enrolled during active infection, then followed longitudinally. There are a few counts of this clone. Between the trimmed V and J ends, which lost 4 bases and 11 bases, there was a span of 20 bases. CDR3 length: 14 residues. Germline CDR1 and CDR2: SGHAT and FQNNGV.

The origin of this receptor is a man in his fifties or sixties with COVID-19, enrolled during active disease. This chain joins TRBV11-2 and TRBJ1-1; D possibly corresponds to TRBD1 (6 bases). Specimen: peripheral blood. The CDR3 bases are TGTGCCAGCAGCTCGAACGACAGGTCCCTGGAGGCTTTCTTT. Protein product: CASSSNDRSLEAFF.